The clone carrying this T cell receptor (beta chain) was observed a handful of times. What it binds is unknown. The CDR3 spans 14 residues. Trimming removed 8 bases at V and 9 bases at J, with 17 bases between. Per germline, CDR1 MNHEY and CDR2 SVGAGI. This entry comes from a study of T-cell memory formation after mild COVID-19. Turning to the study itself: Across donors, TCR clusters were largely donor specific. Notes on the study in general: Specificity for SARS-CoV-2 was not confirmed among the second-wave clones peaking on day 37. There was a balanced CD4/CD8 profile in clones contracting day 15 to 85, and later expanders leaned CD4+.

TCRdb passed the 5' RACE reads through MiXCR, listing each CDR3 protein once. The sample consists of approximately 270,000 distinct CDR3 sequences, roughly 15% of them appearing once. The source of this sequence is a man between 18 and 29 years old who had mild COVID-19 (a few samples of this study predate the infection). Cell type and time point are not known. The source material was PBMCs or a T cell subset sorted from them (not recorded which). The chain carries TRBV6-5 and TRBJ1-6; D is unresolved. CDR3 sequence reads: CASAWYGEGSPLHF. As DNA, the CDR3 is TGTGCCAGCGCTTGGTATGGGGAAGGTTCACCCCTCCACTTT.